These T cell receptor beta chains were read from a single sample in a study of T cells expressing NK-cell markers. TCRdb re-called the 5' RACE reads and catalogs CDR3 proteins one per entry, DNA excluded. The sample data list some 150,000 distinct CDR3 sequences. Sequenced sample: blood T cells: a sorted CD56 or NKG2C T cell subset, CD4+ or CD8+ T cells, or bulk PBMC T cells (not recorded which). Receptor source: a woman between 50 and 59 years old in good health. The CDR3 runs from the conserved cysteine through the conserved F or W. Only some rows state a clone size, as once, few, many or a class for expanded clones.

V: TRBV7-9
J: TRBJ2-5
size: NA
CDR3: CASSLGPTSRETQYF

V: TRBV27
J: TRBJ2-5
size: NA
CDR3: CASSLVGPEGETQYF

V: TRBV5-1
J: TRBJ1-1
size: NA
CDR3: CASSLQEFGTEAFF

V: TRBV20-1
J: TRBJ2-1
size: NA
CDR3: CSARDLRESYNEQFF

V: TRBV4-1
J: TRBJ1-5
size: NA
CDR3: CASSQGRGQPQHF

V: TRBV9
J: TRBJ2-7
size: NA
CDR3: CASSVEDSIGYEQYF

V: TRBV29-1
J: TRBJ2-5
size: NA
CDR3: CSVTDRFQETQYF

V: TRBV5-1
J: TRBJ1-1
size: NA
CDR3: CASGPKNTEAFF

V: TRBV27
J: TRBJ2-1
size: NA
CDR3: CASSQQGYEQFF

V: TRBV2
J: TRBJ1-2
size: NA
CDR3: CARSPPYGYTF

V: TRBV7-9
J: TRBJ2-3
size: NA
CDR3: CASSPSTSGRYTQYF

V: TRBV20-1
J: TRBJ2-1
size: large
CDR3: CSVLSGLSSYNEQFF

V: TRBV19
J: TRBJ1-4
size: NA
CDR3: CASSTTAWGKLFF

V: TRBV3-1
J: TRBJ2-7
size: NA
CDR3: CASSQETLGSYEQYF

V: TRBV6-1
J: TRBJ1-5
size: NA
CDR3: CASSDRGASNQPQHF

V: TRBV4-1
J: TRBJ1-1
size: NA
CDR3: CASSQGAAIGQLEAFF

V: TRBV28
J: TRBJ1-1
size: NA
CDR3: CASFLGSHTEAFF

V: TRBV10-3
J: TRBJ2-5
size: NA
CDR3: CAISDRGTQYF

V: TRBV7-9
J: TRBJ1-1
size: NA
CDR3: CASSLALGAVTEAFF

V: TRBV12-3/TRBV12-4
J: TRBJ2-1
size: NA
CDR3: CASSSSLGGYNEQFF

V: TRBV29-1
J: TRBJ2-6
size: NA
CDR3: CSVEDAGQSSGANVLTF

V: TRBV11-2
J: TRBJ2-2
size: NA
CDR3: CASSLSAGGENTGELFF

V: TRBV11-2
J: TRBJ2-7
size: NA
CDR3: CASSFSTGYAYEQYF

V: TRBV12-3/TRBV12-4
J: TRBJ2-7
size: NA
CDR3: CASSGTGGGYEQYF

V: TRBV2
J: TRBJ1-4
size: NA
CDR3: CASSGEGVELQGNEKLFF

V: TRBV5-1
J: TRBJ2-2
size: NA
CDR3: CASSFPPSPSRRTGELFF

V: TRBV12-3/TRBV12-4
J: TRBJ2-1
size: NA
CDR3: CASSDTSRVYNEQFF

V: TRBV7-6
J: TRBJ2-1
size: NA
CDR3: CASSYLAGGHNEQFF

V: TRBV19
J: TRBJ2-1
size: NA
CDR3: CASSIVLAGNEQFF

V: TRBV7-6
J: TRBJ2-3
size: NA
CDR3: CASSKDTDTQYF

V: TRBV5-1
J: TRBJ2-6
size: NA
CDR3: CASSYPRGVSGANVLTF

V: TRBV6-5
J: TRBJ2-1
size: NA
CDR3: CASSYSNLVSQFF

V: TRBV20-1
J: TRBJ2-1
size: NA
CDR3: CSSGPGTHNEQFF

V: TRBV4-1
J: TRBJ2-5
size: NA
CDR3: CASSQDFGRETQYF

V: TRBV20-1
J: TRBJ2-2
size: NA
CDR3: CSAWDSGSGELFF

V: TRBV6-5
J: TRBJ2-3
size: NA
CDR3: CASSLAGGLTDTQYF

V: TRBV4-1
J: TRBJ2-1
size: NA
CDR3: CASSPTMGGIGGTYNEQFF

V: TRBV4-1
J: TRBJ2-1
size: NA
CDR3: CASSQPGHEDEQFF

V: TRBV18
J: TRBJ1-1
size: NA
CDR3: CASSPPSGKDTEAFF

V: TRBV11-2
J: TRBJ1-1
size: NA
CDR3: CASGAGGANTEAFF

V: TRBV9
J: TRBJ2-7
size: NA
CDR3: CASSVLPLDEQYF

V: TRBV7-3
J: TRBJ1-1
size: NA
CDR3: CASSQQINTEAFF

V: TRBV12-3/TRBV12-4
J: TRBJ2-1
size: NA
CDR3: CASFEGNEQFF

V: TRBV6-5
J: TRBJ2-1
size: NA
CDR3: CASSIRDRGHEQFF

V: TRBV27
J: TRBJ2-7
size: NA
CDR3: CASSRDGDYEQYF

V: TRBV24-1
J: TRBJ2-7
size: NA
CDR3: CATSDPGTAPYEQYF

V: TRBV9
J: TRBJ2-7
size: NA
CDR3: CASSAGTGGYEQYF

V: TRBV4-1
J: TRBJ1-1
size: NA
CDR3: CASSLTTGNTEAFF

V: TRBV12-3/TRBV12-4
J: TRBJ2-1
size: NA
CDR3: CASSPPVSGSLGGEQFF

V: TRBV28
J: TRBJ2-7
size: NA
CDR3: CASSSTGFGYEQYF

V: TRBV11-2
J: TRBJ2-1
size: NA
CDR3: CASSSLPSGLRIYNEQFF